The 28 T cell receptor beta chains presented below share a single source sample, sequenced in a study of vaccination and CD4 T cells after COVID-19. Antigens for these TCRs are unknown. As for treatment: roughly 10-day PBMC culture with coronavirus spike peptide pools or control peptides (ViraFEST assay). The Oncomine TCR Beta short-read assay sequenced DNA from cultured CD4+ T cells. MiXCR, run by TCRdb on the PCR reads, gives a single entry per CDR3 protein. The table records roughly 19,000 distinct CDR3 sequences, around 63% of them present only once. The material sequenced was CD4+ T cells from blood, cultured in vitro. These receptor sequences come from a human donor who had recovered from COVID-19.

This clonotype has just a few counts. The CDR3 nucleotides read TGTGCCAGCACCCAGACAGGGGGTGGCAATCAGCCCCAGCATTTT. It yields the protein CASTQTGGGNQPQHF. This chain joins TRBV6-1 and TRBJ1-5; 9 bases line up with TRBD1. V was clipped by 7 bases and J by 2 bases; unmatched bases: 6. Germline V gives CDR1 MNHNS, CDR2 SASEGT. The length of the CDR3 is 15 residues.

V gene TRBV19 combines with J gene TRBJ2-7; D remains ambiguous. Germline-derived CDR1 and CDR2 are LNHDA and SQIVND (reference sequence). The V end lost 1 base, the J end lost 3 bases, and 13 bases lay between the germline ends. The CDR3 totals 15 residues. Here the CDR3 reads CASSIVGGSGYEQYF. The CDR3 nucleotides are TGTGCCAGTAGTATAGTCGGTGGTTCGGGCTACGAGCAGTACTTC.

This clonotype showed up just a few times. The chain combines TRBV15 with TRBJ1-2; TRBD1 is a possible D gene (6 bases). The germline V gene has CDR1 LNHNV and CDR2 YYDKDF (reference sequence). V gave up 0 bases and J gave up 6 bases, with 23 bases separating them. This CDR3 contains 18 residues. In DNA form, the CDR3 reads TGTGCCACCAGCAGAGACCTCCCCTCTCGGGGGCAGGCGCATGGCTACACCTTC. This encodes CATSRDLPSRGQAHGYTF.

V gene TRBV6-4 combines with J gene TRBJ2-7, with 11 nucleotides matching TRBD2. The DNA end is more similar to TRBJ2-5, so the J call may be wrong. CDR1 is MRHNA, CDR2 SNTAGT, per germline. CDR3 size: 14 residues. CDR3 bases: TGTGCCAGCACGGGACTAGCGGAGAGGGAGACCCAGTACTTC. Its translation: CASTGLAERETQYF.

The V and J genes are TRBV5-1 and TRBJ1-2, with 9 bases that match TRBD1. V was clipped by 4 bases and J by 7 bases; unmatched bases: 11. CDR1 and CDR2 (germline): SGHRS, YFSETQ. CDR3 length: 15 amino acids. In DNA, the CDR3 is TGCGCCAGCAGCGGTAACAGGGGGCGGAGCGGTGGCTACACCTTC. This codes for CASSGNRGRSGGYTF.

This clonotype has more than one count but fewer than ten. The chain has TRBV6-1 and TRBJ1-1; no reliable D call. This CDR3 comprises 13 residues. The V gene lost 10 bases and the J gene lost 0 bases, with 12 bases spanning the gap. Germline V gene lookup returns CDR1 MNHNS and CDR2 SASEGT. In DNA, the CDR3 is TGTGCCATACGGGTACAGTTGAACACTGAAGCTTTCTTT. Translating it yields CAIRVQLNTEAFF.

This clonotype appeared once. The V and J genes are TRBV20-1 and TRBJ2-7, with TRBD2 matching 16 bases. CDR1 and CDR2 (germline): DFQATT, SNEGSKA (reference sequence). CDR3 length: 15 amino acids. The junction had 5 bases not matched to a gene; V was cut back by 5 bases and J by 4 bases. The CDR3 reads CSAQGLAGGEYEQYF. The CDR3 bases are TGCAGTGCTCAGGGACTAGCGGGGGGGGAGTACGAGCAGTACTTC.

V gene TRBV11-3 combines with J gene TRBJ2-1, with D unclear. V was pared by 4 bases and J by 10 bases, with 14 bases between. Per the germline V gene, CDR1 is SGHNT and CDR2 is YENEEA. CDR3 size: 13 residues. The DNA for the CDR3 is TGTGCCAGCAGCTCGCACCTTGGAAACGAGCAGTTCTTC. It encodes CASSSHLGNEQFF.

V is TRBV7-8 and J is TRBJ2-2; D gene uncertain. The CDR3 is made up of 14 amino acids. Trimming cost V 4 bases and J 1 base, with 7 bases left between them. Germline V gene data show CDR1 as SGHVS and CDR2 as FQNEAQ. This CDR3 reads CASSSNLNTGELFF. The DNA of the CDR3 is TGTGCCAGCAGCTCCAACTTGAACACCGGGGAGCTGTTTTTT.

The J gene is TRBJ1-1, the V gene TRBV20-1, with D possibly being TRBD1 (6 bases). The CDR3 has 13 amino acids. CDR1 is DFQATT, CDR2 SNEGSKA, per germline (reference sequence). V was shortened by 0 bases and J by 1 base, with 6 bases between the two germline ends. The CDR3 sequence is CSAREDRNTEAFF. For the CDR3, the DNA is TGCAGTGCTAGAGAGGACAGGAACACTGAAGCTTTCTTT.

The chain joins TRBV11-2 to TRBJ1-2; the D is unclear. Germline CDR1 SGHAT, CDR2 FQNNGV. V was clipped by 5 bases and J by 8 bases, with 18 bases between them. The CDR3 loop spans 14 amino acids. CDR3: CASSPSQNLGGYTF. DNA for the CDR3: TGTGCCAGCAGCCCTTCCCAGAACCTTGGAGGCTACACCTTC.

The chain combines TRBV7-9 with TRBJ1-5; tentatively, D is TRBD1 (5 bases). The germline gives CDR1 SEHNR, CDR2 FQNEAQ (reference sequence). CDR3 length equals 15 residues. The V end was cut by 1 base, the J end by 6 bases, with 13 bases between. CDR3 region: CASSLVPGGSQPQHF. The CDR3 DNA reads TGTGCCAGCAGCTTAGTCCCCGGGGGGAGTCAGCCCCAGCATTTT.

The chain employs TRBV6-2 or TRBV6-3 and TRBJ1-5; D is perhaps TRBD1 (5 bases). Germline CDR1 and CDR2: MNHEY and SVGEGT. V dropped 3 bases and J dropped 2 bases, with 14 bases sitting between them. This CDR3 contains 16 residues. This CDR3 is CASSYGTNGGNQPQHF. The CDR3 DNA is TGTGCCAGCAGTTATGGGACCAATGGGGGCAATCAGCCCCAGCATTTT.

This clonotype was found a few times. The genes are TRBV20-1 and TRBJ2-5; D gene uncertain. Per the germline V gene, CDR1 is DFQATT and CDR2 is SNEGSKA (reference sequence). CDR3 length: 13 residues. V lost 6 bases and J 0 bases, leaving 11 bases between the germline ends. The CDR3, as DNA: TGCAGTGCGTTCCCAGGAAACCAAGAGACCCAGTACTTC. Translated, it gives CSAFPGNQETQYF.

The chain employs TRBV7-3 and TRBJ1-1, with D perhaps matching TRBD1 (5 bases). The length of the CDR3 is 14 residues. The germline CDR1 and CDR2 sequences are SGHTA and FQGTGA. With 5 bases removed from V and 10 bases from J, the gap between germline ends came to 20 bases. The CDR3 DNA sequence: TGTGCCAGCAGCCCTTTGGGACCCCAAAGCGGAGCTTTCTTT. Translating it yields CASSPLGPQSGAFF.

The V and J genes are TRBV15 and TRBJ1-3; D uncertain. CDR1 LNHNV and CDR2 YYDKDF come from the germline V gene (reference sequence). Trimming stripped 1 base from V and 8 bases from J, with 12 bases between. The CDR3 has 14 amino acids. The CDR3 nucleotides read TGTGCCACCAGCAGAGTAGGAGATGGGGACACCATATATTTT. Translation gives CATSRVGDGDTIYF.

The chain employs TRBV20-1 and TRBJ2-7; unclear D gene. The CDR3 spans 14 residues. The germline V gene encodes CDR1 DFQATT and CDR2 SNEGSKA (reference sequence). Trimming removed 3 bases from V and 2 bases from J, with 14 bases in between. Written as DNA, the CDR3 is TGCAGTGCTAGCAACGTCGGCGGAACCTACGAGCAGTACTTC. Residues: CSASNVGGTYEQYF.

This clonotype has only a few counts. The rearrangement uses TRBV20-1 and TRBJ1-2; D gene uncertain. V was trimmed by 3 bases and J by 8 bases, leaving 10 bases between them. The CDR3 contains 11 residues. CDR1 and CDR2 (germline): DFQATT, SNEGSKA (reference sequence). The CDR3 DNA reads TGCAGTGCTAGTAACAATCAAGGCTACACCTTC. Its protein product is CSASNNQGYTF.

This clonotype has more than one count but fewer than ten. The chain recombines TRBV7-2 with TRBJ1-2; D call uncertain. The CDR3 extends over 13 amino acids. Looked up from germline, CDR1 is SGHTA and CDR2 is FQGNSA. The V and J ends lost 6 bases and 0 bases respectively, with 8 bases between them. CDR3 sequence (DNA): TGTGCCAGCAGGCTCTCGGCTAACTATGGCTACACCTTC. This codes for CASRLSANYGYTF.

The chain links TRBV11-3 to TRBJ1-3; 9 bases match TRBD1. The junction had 5 bases not matched to a gene; V was cut back by 5 bases and J by 0 bases. The germline gives CDR1 SGHNT, CDR2 YENEEA. The CDR3 spans 16 residues. Here the CDR3 DNA reads TGTGCCAGCAGCACACACAGGGGGCCCTCTGGAAACACCATATATTTT. Translation gives CASSTHRGPSGNTIYF.

The CDR3: CASHPTGNNEKLFF. The CDR3 coding sequence is TGTGCCAGCCACCCGACAGGGAATAATGAAAAACTGTTTTTT. V and J are TRBV21-1 and TRBJ1-4; the DNA was not used to check the table's D call, TRBD1. TRBV21-1 is noted as a pseudogene. The CDR3 is 14 amino acids.

J is TRBJ2-3 and V is TRBV7-2; D not certain. The CDR3 consists of 11 residues. Germline V gene data show CDR1 as SGHTA and CDR2 as FQGNSA. With 5 bases removed from V and 5 bases from J, the gap between germline ends came to 5 bases. The CDR3 nucleotides read TGTGCCAGCAGCCTCCTAGATACGCAGTATTTT. As protein: CASSLLDTQYF.

The rearrangement joins TRBV14 to TRBJ1-1, with D tentatively TRBD1 (6 bases). V was clipped by 3 bases and J by 0 bases, with 11 bases between them. The germline V gene has CDR1 SGHDN and CDR2 FVKESK. This CDR3 comprises 15 residues. This chain's CDR3 is CASSHFDRLNTEAFF. Here the CDR3 DNA reads TGTGCCAGCAGCCATTTTGACAGGCTGAACACTGAAGCTTTCTTT. The variable domain in full, with the rest retrieved from reference TRBV14 and TRBJ1-1, is EAGVTQFPSHSVIEKGQTVTLRCDPISGHDNLYWYRRVMGKEIKFLLHFVKESKQDESGMPNNRFLAERTGGTYSTLKVQPAELEDSGVYFCASSHFDRLNTEAFFGQGTRLTVV.

The chain employs TRBV20-1 and TRBJ2-1, with TRBD2 identical over 7 bases. The germline V gene has CDR1 DFQATT and CDR2 SNEGSKA (reference sequence). This CDR3 is 15 amino acids long. With V trimmed by 2 bases and J by 6 bases, 10 bases remained unmatched. The CDR3 loop is CSARNPAGSGNEQFF. DNA of the CDR3: TGCAGTGCTAGAAACCCAGCGGGATCTGGCAATGAGCAGTTCTTC.

The CDR3 nucleotides are TGTGCCTGGAAAGGGCTAGCGGGAGATAATGAGCAGTTCTTC. Protein sequence: CAWKGLAGDNEQFF. J is TRBJ2-1 and V is TRBV30; 10 nucleotides match TRBD2. V lost 4 bases, J lost 7 bases, and 7 bases stayed unmatched. The length of the CDR3 is 14 residues. Germline-derived CDR1 and CDR2 are GTSNPN and SVGIG (reference sequence).

The genes are TRBV7-2 and TRBJ2-7; 10 nucleotides align to TRBD2. The CDR3 length is 15 residues. Germline V gene lookup returns CDR1 SGHTA and CDR2 FQGNSA. V was clipped by 5 bases and J by 7 bases; unmatched bases: 11. Written as DNA, the CDR3 is TGTGCCAGCAGCCTCCGAGGAGCGGGAGGGGAGGAGCAGTACTTC. It is translated as CASSLRGAGGEEQYF.

The J gene is TRBJ1-6, the V gene TRBV12-3 or TRBV12-4, with D hard to call. CDR3 length equals 14 residues. Trimming took 2 bases from V and 5 from J, leaving 7 bases between them. CDR3 sequence reads: CASSLTSDNSPLHF. The CDR3 nucleotides are TGTGCCAGCAGTTTAACGTCGGATAATTCACCCCTCCACTTT.

The chain joins TRBV6-1 to TRBJ1-5; no clear D gene. CDR3 length equals 12 residues. CDR1 is MNHNS, CDR2 SASEGT, per germline. The germline V and J ends were trimmed by 6 bases and 3 bases, with 6 bases remaining between them. DNA of the CDR3: TGTGCCAGCAGCCGACTCAATCAGCCCCAGCATTTT. Its protein product is CASSRLNQPQHF.